The sequence of this T cell receptor beta chain was determined in a study of regulatory T cells in long-lasting Graves disease. Building of the TCR beta libraries involved iRepertoire HTBI primers and Arm-PCR of CDR3 regions. TCRdb analysed the multiplex PCR reads with MiXCR anew, one entry per CDR3 protein. The sample lists 700,000 or so distinct CDR3 sequences, around 30% occurring once. Trimming left V 3 bases short and J 0 bases short, with 23 bases between. The CDR3 consists of 19 residues. Per the germline V gene, CDR1 is MNHEY and CDR2 is SMNVEV (reference sequence). Stated time point: persistent/refractory GD, antithyroid drugs over 5 years with positive TRAb. PBMC RNA served as the TCR library source. From an endocrinology department in Xi'an, China, came the patients.

The receptor was isolated from a female donor with Graves disease. The chain carries TRBV27 and TRBJ1-1, with D uncertain. Sequencing was performed on peripheral blood mononuclear cells (PBMCs), taken when the disease was refractory, from a patient treated with antithyroid drugs. The CDR3 here is CASSFLAVGRKTMNTEAFF. The CDR3, as DNA: TGTGCCAGCAGTTTTTTGGCCGTTGGACGGAAGACCATGAACACTGAAGCTTTCTTT.